This TCR beta chain was recorded in a study of technical replicates of blood from several donors. Only in-frame clones appear in the TCRdb table, and some are missing; sequencing was by immunoSEQ multiplex PCR. Among 70,000 to 80,000 clones listed, 80% to 95% were seen once. The CDR3 loop spans 14 amino acids. Germline V gene data show CDR1 as SGHRS and CDR2 as YFSETQ. V lost 1 base and J lost 2; bases outside the gene matches: 3. In this sample, this clone turned up once. The sequenced sample was T cells isolated from PBMCs. The chain carries TRBV5-1 and TRBJ2-7; 7 bases are a match to TRBD1. This sequence was found in a human donor in good health. CDR3 nucleotides: TGCGCCAGCAGCTTGCGGGACAGCACCTACGAGCAGTACTTC. It translates to CASSLRDSTYEQYF.